The TCR beta chain described here comes from a study of human T cells and chemical hapten exposure. Study at large: Per-sample TCR yield variation was attributed mainly to small pooled library volume differences.

The library tagged individual cDNA molecules with unique molecular identifiers. Under the authors' procedure: Sampled TCR counts reached a median of roughly 90,000 per sample, with values ranging from about 23,224 to 700,000. From the RACE reads, TCRdb called clonotypes with MiXCR, one entry per CDR3 protein. The V and J calls were not made by the authors but by TCRdb's processing. The data contain tens of thousands of distinct CDR3 sequences, around 5.5% of them singletons. Overall study findings and caveats: With regard to DPC sensitization, TCRs above 1 in 1000 frequency did not change.

V shed 7 bases and J 5 bases; nucleotides not matched to a gene: 4. This CDR3 is built from 15 residues. Germline-derived CDR1 and CDR2 are MNHEY and SMNVEV (reference sequence). As to time point: healthy volunteer bleed at 6 weeks. Unfractionated whole blood yielded the extracted total RNA. This clonotype was seen ten or more times. The antigen remains undetermined. This chain connects TRBV27 to TRBJ2-1, with 14 bases identical to TRBD2. Material for sequencing was whole blood. This receptor was identified in a human donor in good health. Some clones in this sample may be carry-over from other donors' samples. The CDR3 DNA follows: TGTGCCAGCATCGGACTAGCGGGAGGCGACAATGAGCAGTTCTTC. It yields the protein CASIGLAGGDNEQFF.